The present TCR beta chain was sequenced within a study of tumor-infiltrating lymphocytes in primary liver carcinoma. The study, taken as a whole, reports: Researchers found tumor-adjacent and tumor-blood pairs overlapped less than tumor region pairs.

Unsorted whole blood yielded blood RNA, and germline DNA was extracted as well. cDNA specific to TCR beta was made from approximately 0.55 ug of total RNA, with a constant-region primer employed for priming. Modified slightly, ARM-PCR produced TCR beta libraries over three nested multiplex PCR rounds. Two initial PCR rounds of about 11 cycles each paired TRBV1-TRBV30 forward primers with a C-beta reverse primer. TCRdb re-called the multiplex PCR reads through MiXCR, storing one row per CDR3 protein. This sample has about 300,000 distinct CDR3 sequences; roughly two thirds occur once, and the top ten carry more than 8.5%. CDR3 size: 16 residues. CDR1 is MNHEY and CDR2 is SVGEGT in the germline V gene. Notes on this clonotype: The antigen remains undetermined. The junction shows a germline mismatch at one end, possibly a read error.

The rearrangement links TRBV6-2 or TRBV6-3 to TRBJ1-2; TRBD1 is a possible D gene (6 bases). This sequence originates from a man aged 40-49 years with primary liver carcinoma and hepatitis B virus infection. Sequencing input: peripheral blood. In nucleotides, the CDR3 is TGTGCTAGCAGGGGAAGTGAACAGGGCGTTAACTATGACTACACCTTC. It yields the protein CASRGSEQGVNYDYTF.